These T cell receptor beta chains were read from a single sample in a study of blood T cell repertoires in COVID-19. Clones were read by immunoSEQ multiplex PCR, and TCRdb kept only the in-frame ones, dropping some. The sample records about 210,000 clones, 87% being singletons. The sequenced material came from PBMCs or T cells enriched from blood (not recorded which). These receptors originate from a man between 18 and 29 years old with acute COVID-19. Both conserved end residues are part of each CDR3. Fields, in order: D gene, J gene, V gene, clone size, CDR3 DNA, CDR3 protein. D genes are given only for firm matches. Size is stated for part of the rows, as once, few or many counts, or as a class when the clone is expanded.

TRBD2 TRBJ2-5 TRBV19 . TGTGCCAGTAGTATAGATAGCCAGACTAGCGGACAAGAGACCCAGTACTTC CASSIDSQTSGQETQYF
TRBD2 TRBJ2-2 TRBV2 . TGTGCCAGCTCCGGGACTAGCGGGGCCGGGGAGCTGTTTTTT CASSGTSGAGELFF
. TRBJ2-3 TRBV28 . TGTGCCAGCACGTGGCTGAGCACAGATACGCAGTATTTT CASTWLSTDTQYF
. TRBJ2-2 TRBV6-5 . TGTGCCAGCGGTCAGGTTGGGACCGGGGAGCTGTTTTTT CASGQVGTGELFF
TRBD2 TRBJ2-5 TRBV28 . TGTGCCAGCAGTTTGTTAGCGGGAGTAGAGACCCAGTACTTC CASSLLAGVETQYF
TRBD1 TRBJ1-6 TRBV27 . TGTGCCAGCAGTTTATCGATTACAGGGGGGTCCTATAATTCACCCCTCCACTTT CASSLSITGGSYNSPLHF
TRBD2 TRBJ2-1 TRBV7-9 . TGTGCCAGCAGCTCAACGAGCACGGGAGGGCCATATGAGCAGTTCTTC CASSSTSTGGPYEQFF
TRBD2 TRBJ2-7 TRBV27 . TGTGCCAGCAGTTTAGGGCTAGCGGGAGAACGCCCCTACGAGCAGTACTTC CASSLGLAGERPYEQYF
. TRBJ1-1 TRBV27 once TGTGCCAGCAGTCCCTATAGACAGGTTGAAGCTTTCTTT CASSPYRQVEAFF
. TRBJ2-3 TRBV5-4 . TGTGCCAGCAGCTTGGGAGTTAGTATAGATACGCAGTATTTT CASSLGVSIDTQYF
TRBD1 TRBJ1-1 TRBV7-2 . TGTGCCAGCAGCTTATCAGGGGGCTACACTGAAGCTTTCTTT CASSLSGGYTEAFF
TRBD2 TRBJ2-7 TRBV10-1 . TGCGCCAGCAACGGGACTAGCGGGATTTACGAGCAGTACTTC CASNGTSGIYEQYF
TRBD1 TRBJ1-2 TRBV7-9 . TGTGCCAGCAGCTCTCACAGGACAGGAACCTATGGCTACACCTTC CASSSHRTGTYGYTF
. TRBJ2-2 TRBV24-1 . TGTGCCACCAGTGATTGGGAGGGGGACACCGGGGAGCTGTTTTTT CATSDWEGDTGELFF
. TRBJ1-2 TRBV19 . TGTGCCAGCGCAGGGTGGGATACTAACTATGGCTACACCTTC CASAGWDTNYGYTF
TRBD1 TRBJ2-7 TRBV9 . TGTGCCAGCAGCGGACGGGACAGGGGAGGCGAGCAGTACTTC CASSGRDRGGEQYF
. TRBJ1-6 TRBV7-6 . TGTGCCAGCAGCTTAGAATGGAGTTCCTATAATTCACCCCTCCACTTT CASSLEWSSYNSPLHF
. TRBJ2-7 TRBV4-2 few TGTGCCAGCAGCCAACAGGGTGCCTACGAGCAGTACTTC CASSQQGAYEQYF
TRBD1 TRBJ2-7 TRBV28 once TGTGCCAGCAGTGCCGGGACAGCCTCCTACGAGCAGTACTTC CASSAGTASYEQYF
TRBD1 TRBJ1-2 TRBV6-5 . TGTGCCAGCAGACCCGACAGGGTAGCTAACTATGGCTACACCTTC CASRPDRVANYGYTF
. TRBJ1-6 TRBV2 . TGTGCCAGCAGTGAAGTGGCTAATTCACCCCTCCACTTT CASSEVANSPLHF
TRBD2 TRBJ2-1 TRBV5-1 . TGCGCCAGCAGCCCAGGGGCTGGAGGACTAGCGGACTTCAATGAGCAGTTCTTC CASSPGAGGLADFNEQFF
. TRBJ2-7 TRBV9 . TGTGCCAGCAGCGTAGGAGGATCCTACGAGCAGTACTTC CASSVGGSYEQYF
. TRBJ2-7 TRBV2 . TGTGCCAGCAGCCTCTACGAGCAGTACTTC CASSLYEQYF
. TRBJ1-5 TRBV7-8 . TGTGCCAGCAGCTTAGCGACGGGGTATAGCAATCAGCCCCAGCATTTT CASSLATGYSNQPQHF
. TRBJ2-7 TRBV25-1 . TGTGCCAGCAGCCGCAGGCGGGACTCCTACGAGCAGTACTTC CASSRRRDSYEQYF
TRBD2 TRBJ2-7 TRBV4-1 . TGCGCCAGCAGCCACGGGACTAGCGGCTCGGGATACGAGCAGTACTTC CASSHGTSGSGYEQYF
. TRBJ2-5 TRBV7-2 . TGTGCCAGCAGCCGGGGAAAAGGGGAGACCCAGTACTTC CASSRGKGETQYF
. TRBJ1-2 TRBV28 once TGTGCCAGCAGTCCCGGGGGGGGAGGAGGCTACACCTTC CASSPGGGGGYTF
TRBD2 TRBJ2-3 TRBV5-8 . TGTGCCAGCAGCTCCAGGACTAGCTCGGATACGCAGTATTTT CASSSRTSSDTQYF
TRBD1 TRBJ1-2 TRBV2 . TGTGCCAGCACCCCCATCCAGACAGGGCTTGGCTACACCTTC CASTPIQTGLGYTF
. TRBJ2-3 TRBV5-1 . TGCGCCAGCAGCCCCAGAAAGTCGGAGGCTCGCACAGATACGCAGTATTTT CASSPRKSEARTDTQYF
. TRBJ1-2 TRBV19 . TGTGCCAGTAGTACGGGGATACTAGGCTACACCTTC CASSTGILGYTF
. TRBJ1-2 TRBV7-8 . TGTGCCAGCAGCTTAGGAGACAGACCTTTTACTAACTATGGCTACACCTTC CASSLGDRPFTNYGYTF
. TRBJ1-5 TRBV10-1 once TGCGCCACTGGTCGGCCGAGAGGGCAGCCCCAGCATTTT CATGRPRGQPQHF
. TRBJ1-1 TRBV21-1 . TGTGCCAGCGAAAGGGAGGACACTGAAGCTTTCTTT CASEREDTEAFF
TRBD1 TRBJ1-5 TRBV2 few TGTGCCAGCAGGGACAGGGAGGGTCAGCCCCAGCATTTT CASRDREGQPQHF
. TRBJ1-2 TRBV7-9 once TGTGCCAGCAGCTTAAATTCGCAGGGGCGAGGCTACACCTTC CASSLNSQGRGYTF
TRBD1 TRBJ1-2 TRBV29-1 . TGCAGCGTTGAAGGGGGGACAGGGAATGGCTACACCTTC CSVEGGTGNGYTF
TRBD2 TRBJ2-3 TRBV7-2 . TGTGCCAGCAGCTCTCACGCCGCTCTAGCGGGAGGGCCAGATACGCAGTATTTT CASSSHAALAGGPDTQYF
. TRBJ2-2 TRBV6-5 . TGTGCCAGCAGTTTTCGGACAGCGAACACCGGGGAGCTGTTTTTT CASSFRTANTGELFF
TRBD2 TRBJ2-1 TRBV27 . TGTGCCAGCAGTTTATCGGCGGGGACTAGATACAATGAGCAGTTCTTC CASSLSAGTRYNEQFF
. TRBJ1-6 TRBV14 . TGTGCCAGCAGCTTAGGACGGGGGAGCTCCTATAATTCACCCCTCCACTTT CASSLGRGSSYNSPLHF
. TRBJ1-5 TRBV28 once TGTGCCAGCAGCGTGAGTAATCAGCCCCAGCATTTT CASSVSNQPQHF
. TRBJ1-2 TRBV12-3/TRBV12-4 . TGTGCCAGCAGGGGGAGTTTGCGACCGCTGTACTTC CASRGSLRPLYF
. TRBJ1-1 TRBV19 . TGTGCCAGTAGTTGGGTCGGGGGAAACACTGAAGCTTTCTTT CASSWVGGNTEAFF